The 11 T cell receptor beta chains in this list originate from one sample, sequenced in a study of T cell repertoires in cytomegalovirus infection. TCRdb ran MiXCR on the reads and lists one entry per CDR3 protein. The data contain 300,000 or so distinct CDR3 sequences, around 9.6% of them singletons. Sequenced sample: PBMCs. These receptors came from a human donor in good health (CMV status not recorded). Some clones in this sample may be carry-over from other donors' samples.

This clonotype was found many times. This chain links TRBV5-1 with TRBJ2-3; D remains unclear. V shed 2 bases and J shed 0 bases, with 10 bases lying between them. Germline lookup yields CDR1 SGHRS and CDR2 YFSETQ. CDR3 length: 15 residues. CDR3 region: CASSFGRPSTDTQYF. Here the CDR3 DNA reads TGCGCCAGCAGCTTTGGTAGACCTAGCACAGATACGCAGTATTTT.

This clonotype was detected many times. The V and J genes are TRBV12-3 or TRBV12-4 and TRBJ1-1; D is perhaps TRBD1 (6 bases). V dropped 8 bases and J dropped 1 base, with 14 bases sitting between them. The CDR3 totals 14 residues. The CDR3: CASGTQGWNTEAFF. The DNA for the CDR3 is TGTGCCAGCGGGACACAGGGCTGGAACACTGAAGCTTTCTTT.

This chain links TRBV12-3 or TRBV12-4 with TRBJ2-3; 9 positions agree with TRBD2. There are 15 residues in the CDR3. V lost 5 bases, J lost 2 bases, and 5 bases stayed unmatched. Here the CDR3 reads CASSRTSGLTDTQYF. Here the CDR3 DNA reads TGTGCCAGCAGTCGTACTAGCGGGCTCACAGATACGCAGTATTTT.

In this sample, this clonotype turned up a few times. The chain uses TRBV5-4 and TRBJ2-5, with a possible D match to TRBD2 (6 bases). V lost 7 bases to trimming and J lost 0 bases, with 19 bases between them. The CDR3 sequence is 16 residues long. Looked up from germline, CDR1 is SGHNT and CDR2 is YYREEE (reference sequence). Written as DNA, the CDR3 is TGTGCCAGCCAGACGGGGGTGGGGAGGTACCAAGAGACCCAGTACTTC. Its protein product is CASQTGVGRYQETQYF. Full variable domain (remainder filled in from reference TRBV5-4 and TRBJ2-5): ETGVTQSPTHLIKTRGQQVTLRCSSQSGHNTVSWYQQALGQGPQFIFQYYREEENGRGNFPPRFSGLQFPNYSSELNVNALELDDSALYLCASQTGVGRYQETQYFGPGTRLLVL.

A word on this clonotype: The final CDR3 position lacks the conserved phenylalanine or tryptophan, pointing to a likely read error. The V gene is TRBV28, the J gene TRBJ2-5; 8 bases agree with TRBD2. CDR1 and CDR2 (germline): MDHEN, SYDVKM. Unmatched junction bases numbered 5, after V lost 3 bases and J lost 2 bases. There are 15 residues in the CDR3. The CDR3 DNA reads TGTGCCAGCAGTTTGCGCGGGGGGCGGCAAGAGACCCAGTACCTC. Its protein is CASSLRGGRQETQYL.

The sample holds many counts of this clonotype. The chain recombines TRBV19 with TRBJ1-1; 7 bases map to TRBD1. The CDR3 is 15 amino acids. Trimming took 5 bases from V and 1 from J; bases not matched to a gene: 7. Per the germline V gene, CDR1 is LNHDA and CDR2 is SQIVND (reference sequence). CDR3 sequence: CASSAIGTANTEAFF. The CDR3 DNA reads as TGTGCCAGTAGTGCCATAGGGACAGCGAACACTGAAGCTTTCTTT. Drawing the rest from reference TRBV19 and TRBJ1-1, the complete variable domain is DGGITQSPKYLFRKEGQNVTLSCEQNLNHDAMYWYRQDPGQGLRLIYYSQIVNDFQKGDIAEGYSVSREKKESFPLTVTSAQKNPTAFYLCASSAIGTANTEAFFGQGTRLTVV.

This clonotype has at least ten counts. This chain connects TRBV12-3 or TRBV12-4 to TRBJ2-5, with a tentative D call TRBD2 (6 bases). V lost 9 bases, J lost 0 bases, and 11 bases lay in between. This CDR3 has 13 residues. The CDR3 DNA reads TGTGCCAGGGGCCGGGACTACCAAGAGACCCAGTACTTC. This gives the protein CARGRDYQETQYF.

This clonotype was recorded many times. The rearrangement uses TRBV5-1 and TRBJ2-5, with D maybe TRBD1 (5 bases). Between the trimmed V and J ends, which lost 7 bases and 1 base, there was a span of 11 bases. Germline V lookup: CDR1 SGHRS, CDR2 YFSETQ. This CDR3 spans 13 amino acids. The DNA for the CDR3 is TGCGCCAGCGCTAGACAGCCCCAAGAGACCCAGTACTTC. It codes for CASARQPQETQYF.

This clonotype was recorded many times. This chain connects TRBV7-8 to TRBJ2-2, with D hard to call. V gave up 2 bases and J gave up 2 bases, with 12 bases separating them. The CDR3 covers 16 residues. Looked up from germline, CDR1 is SGHVS and CDR2 is FQNEAQ. The CDR3 DNA reads as TGTGCCAGCAGCTTATACGGTAGAGGTAACACCGGGGAGCTGTTTTTT. Translation gives CASSLYGRGNTGELFF.

This clonotype came up many times. The chain employs TRBV12-5 and TRBJ1-1, with 7 bases fitting TRBD1. V gave up 4 bases and J gave up 7 bases; unmatched junction bases: 15. CDR1 and CDR2 (germline): LGHNT, FRNRAP. The CDR3 totals 16 residues. CDR3 bases: TGTGCTAGTGGTTGGGGGACAGAGGCTTTGGCGGTTGAAGCTTTCTTT. It codes for CASGWGTEALAVEAFF.

The chain is built from TRBV4-2 and TRBJ2-5, with TRBD2 matching over 9 bases. Per the germline V gene, CDR1 is LGHNA and CDR2 is YNFKEQ. Trimming cost V 1 base and J 3 bases; bases outside gene matches: 9. The CDR3 is made up of 17 amino acids. CDR3 amino acids: CASSQGAAGGPKETQYF. The CDR3 bases are TGTGCCAGCAGCCAAGGAGCGGCGGGGGGGCCTAAAGAGACCCAGTACTTC.